This T cell receptor (beta chain) is from a study of T cell changes during pregnancy in multiple sclerosis. There are 11 residues in the CDR3. Germline CDR1 and CDR2: SQVTM and ANQGSEA. Trimming removed 7 bases from V and 7 bases from J; junction bases left unmatched: 3. Generated by immunoSEQ multiplex PCR, the TCRdb table keeps only in-frame clones and is missing some. The profile covers about 45,000 clones, with roughly 96% appearing a single time and approximately 1% taken by the ten largest. The receptor was isolated from a female donor with multiple sclerosis, enrolled in a pregnancy study. This specimen consisted of peripheral blood, obtained in the second trimester of pregnancy. The chain couples TRBV29-1 to TRBJ2-2, with 7 bases matching TRBD2. The CDR3 DNA reads TGCAGCGCCGGGGGGAACGGGGAGCTGTTTTTT. Translated: CSAGGNGELFF.